This TCR beta chain was retrieved from a study of neoadjuvant anti-PD-1 for oral cavity cancer. Study summary: Around day 43, patients without progression received a fourth nivolumab dose before surgery. Study observations and caveats: TCR analyses covered only a few patients per response group.

The data were produced by immunoSEQ multiplex PCR, yet TCRdb's version contains in-frame clones alone and is incomplete. The repertoire has some 70,000 clones, 70% to 90% of them found once; the top ten carry roughly 3.4%. For this clone: Its antigen is unknown.

The ends were cut back, 5 bases at V and 4 bases at J, with 14 bases in the middle. This CDR3 region has 14 residues. The germline V gene has CDR1 SGHNT and CDR2 YYREEE (reference sequence). Noted time point: after neoadjuvant nivolumab, at surgical resection. J is TRBJ2-3 and V is TRBV5-4; TRBD1 might be the D (6 bases). This specimen consisted of PBMCs, obtained after nivolumab (anti-PD-1) treatment. The TCR originated in a person between 40 and 85 years old with oral cavity squamous cell carcinoma. The DNA of the CDR3 is TGTGCCAGCAGGGGCGACTCAGGGGCAGATACGCAGTATTTT. Translation gives CASRGDSGADTQYF.